Detailed here is one TCR beta chain. TCRdb's table, derived via immunoSEQ multiplex PCR, lists solely in-frame clones and lacks some. The data show 200,000 to 250,000 clones, around 84% seen once. The CDR3 consists of 16 residues. Trimming took 0 bases from V and 0 from J, leaving 11 bases between them. Germline CDR1 MNHEY, CDR2 SVGAGI. This record belongs to a study of blood T cell repertoires in COVID-19. Study-level information: Specimens from acute and convalescent COVID-19 originated in the United States, Italy and Spain.

The specimen sequenced was peripheral blood. This sequence was found in a man in his fifties or sixties with active or convalescent COVID-19. This chain links TRBV6-5 with TRBJ1-2, with no clear D. The CDR3 nucleotides are TGTGCCAGCAGTTACTCGGCACTAACCACTAACTATGGCTACACCTTC. Amino acids: CASSYSALTTNYGYTF.